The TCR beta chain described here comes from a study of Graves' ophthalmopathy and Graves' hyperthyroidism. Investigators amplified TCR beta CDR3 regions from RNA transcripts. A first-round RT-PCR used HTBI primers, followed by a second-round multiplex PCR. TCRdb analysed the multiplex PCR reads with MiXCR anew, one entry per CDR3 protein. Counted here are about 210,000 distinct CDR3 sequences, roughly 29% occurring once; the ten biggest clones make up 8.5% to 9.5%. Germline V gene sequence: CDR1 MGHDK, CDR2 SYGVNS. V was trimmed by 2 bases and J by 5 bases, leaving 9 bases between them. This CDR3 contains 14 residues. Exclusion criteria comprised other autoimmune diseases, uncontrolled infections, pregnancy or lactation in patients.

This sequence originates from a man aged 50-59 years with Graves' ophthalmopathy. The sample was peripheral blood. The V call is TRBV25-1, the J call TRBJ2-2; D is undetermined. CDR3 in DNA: TGTGCCAGCAGTGAACACAGTTTTACCGGGGAGCTGTTTTTT. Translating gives CASSEHSFTGELFF. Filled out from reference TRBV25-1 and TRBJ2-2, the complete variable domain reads EADIYQTPRYLVIGTGKKITLECSQTMGHDKMYWYQQDPGMELHLIHYSYGVNSTEKGDLSSESTVSRIRTEHFPLTLESARPSHTSQYLCASSEHSFTGELFFGEGSRLTVL.